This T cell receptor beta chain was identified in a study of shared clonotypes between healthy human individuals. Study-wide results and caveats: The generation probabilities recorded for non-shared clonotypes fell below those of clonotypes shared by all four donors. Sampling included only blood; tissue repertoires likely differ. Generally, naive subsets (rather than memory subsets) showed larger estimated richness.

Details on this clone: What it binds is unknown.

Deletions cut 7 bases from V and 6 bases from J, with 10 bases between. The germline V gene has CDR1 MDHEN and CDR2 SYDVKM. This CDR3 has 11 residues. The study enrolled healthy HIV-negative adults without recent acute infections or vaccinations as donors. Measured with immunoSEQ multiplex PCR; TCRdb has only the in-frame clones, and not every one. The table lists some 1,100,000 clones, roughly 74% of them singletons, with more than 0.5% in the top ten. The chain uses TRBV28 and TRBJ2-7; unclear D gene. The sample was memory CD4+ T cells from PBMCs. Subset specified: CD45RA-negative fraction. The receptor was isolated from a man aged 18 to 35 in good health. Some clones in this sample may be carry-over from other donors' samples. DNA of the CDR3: TGTGCCAGCACCATAAGGGTCGAGCAGTACTTC. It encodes CASTIRVEQYF.